The 30 T cell receptor beta chains reported below all come from one sample, sequenced in a study of CD8 T cells in ankylosing spondylitis. Study conclusions and caveats: Characteristic, it appeared, of ankylosing spondylitis blood was a TCR beta motif of about eight highly homologous variants.

Antigens of these TCRs are unknown. TCRdb reanalysed the 5' RACE reads using MiXCR and keeps one entry per CDR3 protein. The table shows about 540,000 distinct CDR3 sequences, with about 13% occurring only once. Sequencing was done on a sample of blood, either unsorted or a sorted T cell fraction (not recorded which). The receptors were sampled from a male donor with ankylosing spondylitis.

This clonotype was seen ten or more times. The rearrangement joins TRBV12-3 or TRBV12-4 to TRBJ1-6, with TRBD1 matching over 12 bases. The CDR3 has 16 residues. V shed 4 bases and J 4 bases; nucleotides not matched to a gene: 2. The CDR3 bases are TGTGCCAGCAGTTGGGACAGGGGGCCTTATAATTCACCCCTCCACTTT. As protein: CASSWDRGPYNSPLHF.

The chain couples TRBV3-1 to TRBJ2-3; 8 positions match TRBD1. The V gene end was trimmed by 1 base and the J gene end by 5 bases; junction bases not matched to a gene: 5. Germline CDR1 reads LGHDT; CDR2 reads YNNKEL (reference sequence). The CDR3 contains 15 residues. The CDR3, as DNA: TGTGCCAGCAGCCAAGGCCGCAGGGGGCGAGATACGCAGTATTTT. Protein sequence: CASSQGRRGRDTQYF.

The chain joins TRBV24-1 to TRBJ1-1; D is ambiguous. Germline V gives CDR1 KGHDR, CDR2 SFDVKD. With 8 bases removed from V and 10 bases from J, the gap between germline ends came to 19 bases. This CDR3 spans 13 amino acids. As DNA, the CDR3 is TGTGCCACCAAAACCGGGAGTGGAAGTCGAGCTTTCTTT. This translates into CATKTGSGSRAFF.

This clonotype appeared once. The J gene is TRBJ2-3, the V gene TRBV29-1, with D perhaps matching TRBD1 or TRBD2 (6 bases each). Germline V CDR1 and CDR2: SQVTM, ANQGSEA. The germline V and J ends were trimmed by 7 bases and 5 bases, with 22 bases remaining between them. This CDR3 region has 15 residues. The CDR3 reads CSATRGSGKIDTQYF. CDR3 sequence (DNA): TGCAGCGCGACCAGGGGTAGCGGAAAGATAGATACGCAGTATTTT.

This sequence joins TRBV7-2 and TRBJ2-1; no clear D gene. The CDR3 totals 16 residues. With 3 bases removed from V and 2 bases from J, the gap between germline ends came to 14 bases. Germline loops: CDR1 SGHTA, CDR2 FQGNSA. The CDR3 DNA reads TGTGCCAGCAGCTTGCTCCCGCTAGGGACCTACAATGAGCAGTTCTTC. Translating gives CASSLLPLGTYNEQFF.

This clonotype was detected once. At one of its ends the junction is not consistent with the germline gene, which may arise from a read error. The chain employs TRBV24-1 and TRBJ2-1; 14 nucleotides align to TRBD2. The CDR3 runs to 21 residues. Looked up from germline, CDR1 is KGHDR and CDR2 is SFDVKD. The CDR3 coding sequence is TGTGGCACCAGTGATTTGGCGGGGAGACTAGCGGGAGGGAATCCTTGGGGAGAGCAGTTCTTC. It encodes CGTSDLAGRLAGGNPWGEQFF.

The chain recombines TRBV5-6 with TRBJ1-5; D is uncertain. The germline V gene encodes CDR1 SGHDT and CDR2 YYEEEE. V was cut by 1 base and J by 7 bases, with 9 bases left in between. The CDR3 covers 13 residues. The CDR3 nucleotides read TGTGCCAGCAGCTTGACAGCGAGCCAGCCCCAGCATTTT. Residues: CASSLTASQPQHF.

The V gene is TRBV20-1, the J gene TRBJ1-4, with 7 nucleotides matching TRBD1. V trimming: 6 bases; J trimming: 8 bases; junction bases outside the gene matches: 9. Per germline, CDR1 DFQATT and CDR2 SNEGSKA (reference sequence). The CDR3 consists of 13 residues. For the CDR3, the DNA is TGCAGTGCCGACGGGACAGTCGGAGAAAAACTGTTTTTT. Protein sequence: CSADGTVGEKLFF.

This clonotype was seen more than once but under ten times. The chain carries TRBV6-4 and TRBJ2-3; D gene ambiguous. This CDR3 is built from 13 residues. V was trimmed by 2 bases and J by 1 base, leaving 4 bases between them. Germline V CDR1 and CDR2: MRHNA, SNTAGT. The CDR3: CASSDPGTDTQYF. CDR3 in DNA: TGTGCCAGCAGTGACCCAGGCACAGATACGCAGTATTTT.

This clonotype was observed a handful of times. The rearrangement links TRBV7-9 to TRBJ1-2, with D possibly TRBD1 on 6 matching bases. The germline gives CDR1 SEHNR, CDR2 FQNEAQ (reference sequence). Trimming removed 4 bases at V and 5 bases at J, with 11 bases between. The CDR3 runs 13 residues. CDR3 sequence reads: CASSSDRIYGYTF. CDR3 DNA sequence: TGTGCCAGCAGCTCCGACAGGATTTATGGCTACACCTTC.

This clonotype appeared many times. The CDR3 protein is CAISENLLKDEKLFF. The DNA for the CDR3 is TGTGCCATCAGTGAGAACCTACTCAAGGATGAAAAACTGTTTTTT. The V and J genes are TRBV10-3 and TRBJ1-4; D ambiguous. CDR3 length equals 15 residues. Per the germline V gene, CDR1 is ENHRY and CDR2 is SYGVKD. Trimming left V 2 bases short and J 6 bases short, with 13 bases between.

In this sample, this clonotype turned up a few times. This chain links TRBV20-1 with TRBJ2-1; a possible D gene is TRBD2 (7 bases). CDR1 is DFQATT, CDR2 SNEGSKA, per germline (reference sequence). The V gene lost 0 bases and the J gene lost 4 bases, with 28 bases spanning the gap. The CDR3 runs 20 residues. The CDR3: CSARDQGPRAGHFRYNEQFF. The CDR3 DNA follows: TGCAGTGCTAGAGATCAGGGCCCGCGAGCGGGACACTTCCGATACAATGAGCAGTTCTTC.

The chain has TRBV21-1 and TRBJ2-6; the DNA was not used to check the table's D call, TRBD1. TRBV21-1 is a documented pseudogene. The CDR3 has 19 amino acids. The DNA of the CDR3 is TGTGCCAGCAGCAAACCCCGGGACCGTCGACCCTCTGGGGCCAACGTCCTGACTTTC. Its translation is CASSKPRDRRPSGANVLTF.

The rearrangement uses TRBV7-7 and TRBJ2-3; D may be TRBD2 (6 bases). The CDR3 runs 16 residues. The germline V gene has CDR1 SSHAT and CDR2 FNYEAQ (reference sequence). Deletions cut 1 base from V and 0 bases from J, with 11 bases between. CDR3 in amino acids: CASSLGAGPSTDTQYF. The CDR3 DNA reads TGTGCCAGCAGCTTAGGGGCGGGACCTAGCACAGATACGCAGTATTTT. Looking up the rest from reference TRBV7-7 and TRBJ2-3 gives the full variable domain: GAGVSQSPRYKVTKRGQDVTLRCDPISSHATLYWYQQALGQGPEFLTYFNYEAQPDKSGLPSDRFSAERPEGSISTLTIQRTEQRDSAMYRCASSLGAGPSTDTQYFGPGTRLTVL.

This chain links TRBV10-3 with TRBJ2-3; 10 bases fit TRBD2. V dropped 5 bases and J dropped 4; count of bases not matched to a gene: 3. The CDR3 totals 14 residues. The V gene's germline CDR1 is ENHRY and CDR2 SYGVKD. Here the CDR3 DNA reads TGTGCCATCAGTAGCGGGAGGGCCCCAGATACGCAGTATTTT. This sequence encodes CAISSGRAPDTQYF.

The chain employs TRBV27 and TRBJ2-3, with no clear D. This CDR3 is built from 14 residues. Germline CDR1 and CDR2: MNHEY and SMNVEV (reference sequence). V lost 6 bases and J lost 0, with 10 bases in between. This chain's CDR3 is CASRLSPSTDTQYF. CDR3 bases: TGTGCCAGCAGACTTTCCCCTAGCACAGATACGCAGTATTTT.

V usage is TRBV29-1 and J usage is TRBJ1-1; D perhaps matches TRBD1 (6 bases). Between the trimmed V and J ends, which lost 4 bases and 8 bases, there was a span of 8 bases. The CDR3 spans 10 residues. Germline assignment: CDR1 SQVTM and CDR2 ANQGSEA. The CDR3 coding sequence is TGCAGCGTTGCGGACAGAGAAGCTTTCTTT. Amino acid sequence: CSVADREAFF.

This clonotype was counted only a few times. V is TRBV4-2 and J is TRBJ2-3, with D possibly TRBD1 on 6 matching bases. Germline values: CDR1 LGHNA, CDR2 YNFKEQ. V was pared by 5 bases and J by 1 base, with 16 bases between. CDR3 size: 16 residues. The CDR3 coding sequence is TGTGCCAGCAGCGTGTTGGGGGCGGGCGGCACAGATACGCAGTATTTT. Protein sequence: CASSVLGAGGTDTQYF.

The gene calls are TRBV20-1 and TRBJ2-1; 9 positions match TRBD2. V was clipped by 4 bases and J by 6 bases; unmatched bases: 10. The V gene's germline CDR1 is DFQATT and CDR2 SNEGSKA (reference sequence). This CDR3 is built from 15 residues. CDR3 bases: TGCAGTGCTAATAAACCGGGACTAGCACGCAATGAGCAGTTCTTC. Its translation: CSANKPGLARNEQFF.

This chain uses TRBV7-2 with TRBJ1-2; 7 bases fit TRBD1. This CDR3 has 13 residues. CDR1 SGHTA and CDR2 FQGNSA come from the germline V gene. J gave up 7 bases and V 2 bases, and 4 bases lay outside the gene matches. The CDR3 nucleotides read TGTGCCAGCAGCTTAAGACAGGGCTCTGGCTACACCTTC. Protein: CASSLRQGSGYTF.

This clonotype was observed a handful of times. J is TRBJ2-1 and V is TRBV3-1; 7 nucleotides match TRBD2. Germline trimming cut 1 base from V and 4 bases from J; bases unmatched to any gene: 7. The V gene's germline CDR1 is LGHDT and CDR2 YNNKEL (reference sequence). The CDR3 consists of 16 residues. The CDR3 loop is CASSQGWTRPYNEQFF. CDR3 in DNA: TGTGCCAGCAGCCAAGGTTGGACTAGACCTTACAATGAGCAGTTCTTC.

Only a few counts were recorded for this clonotype. CDR3 DNA: TGTGCCAGCATCCCAAGGGACGGATGGAACACTGAAGCTTTCTTT. This encodes CASIPRDGWNTEAFF. The chain carries TRBV6-1 and TRBJ1-1, with TRBD1 as a possible D gene (5 bases). Germline loops: CDR1 MNHNS, CDR2 SASEGT. CDR3 length: 15 residues. The V gene lost 7 bases and the J gene lost 1 base, with 16 bases spanning the gap.

This clonotype was picked up a small number of times. The CDR3 DNA is TGTGCCAGCAGCCAAGACCGGGGATGGGGCACTGAAGCTTTCTTT. Translating it yields CASSQDRGWGTEAFF. This chain joins TRBV3-1 and TRBJ1-1, with no clear D. Per the germline V gene, CDR1 is LGHDT and CDR2 is YNNKEL (reference sequence). V was pared by 0 bases and J by 4 bases, with 12 bases between. The CDR3 totals 15 residues.

This clonotype was observed a handful of times. The chain uses TRBV7-9 and TRBJ2-7; the match to TRBD2 covers 10 bases. With V trimmed by 7 bases and J by 7 bases, 16 bases remained unmatched. This CDR3 has 16 amino acids. CDR1 SEHNR and CDR2 FQNEAQ come from the germline V gene (reference sequence). In DNA form, the CDR3 reads TGTGCCAGCACCCAAGGAACGTCTAGCGGGAGAAGGGAGCAGTACTTC. This gives the protein CASTQGTSSGRREQYF.

In this sample, this clonotype turned up once. The rearrangement joins TRBV4-1 to TRBJ1-1; TRBD1 matches 7 bases. Germline CDR1 and CDR2: MGHRA and YSYEKL. The CDR3 runs 15 residues. V was clipped by 3 bases and J by 0 bases; unmatched bases: 4. CDR3 sequence (DNA): TGCGCCAGCAGCCAGGGACAGACAATGAACACTGAAGCTTTCTTT. This translates into CASSQGQTMNTEAFF.

This clonotype has more than one count but fewer than ten. V and J are TRBV20-1 and TRBJ2-7, with D possibly being TRBD2 (8 bases). Trimming removed 6 bases at V and 4 bases at J, with 19 bases between. CDR1 and CDR2 (germline): DFQATT, SNEGSKA (reference sequence). The CDR3 extends over 14 amino acids. The CDR3 region has the DNA TGCAGTGCCAGGGGGGCGGGGGGCGCGTACGAGCAGTACTTC. Its translation: CSARGAGGAYEQYF.

V gene TRBV7-9 combines with J gene TRBJ2-7, with 7 nucleotides matching TRBD1. Germline CDR1 and CDR2: SEHNR and FQNEAQ (reference sequence). V gave up 1 base and J gave up 3 bases; unmatched junction bases: 9. The CDR3 contains 16 residues. CDR3 residues: CASSLGGGTVRYEQYF. In DNA, the CDR3 is TGTGCCAGCAGCTTAGGAGGTGGGACAGTTCGCTACGAGCAGTACTTC. The full variable domain, rest sourced from reference TRBV7-9 and TRBJ2-7, is DTGVSQNPRHKITKRGQNVTFRCDPISEHNRLYWYRQTLGQGPEFLTYFQNEAQLEKSRLLSDRFSAERPKGSFSTLEIQRTEQGDSAMYLCASSLGGGTVRYEQYFGPGTRLTVT.

The chain joins TRBV29-1 to TRBJ1-6; 11 bases map to TRBD1. Germline V gives CDR1 SQVTM, CDR2 ANQGSEA. The CDR3 is 15 residues long. The trim removed 7 bases at V and 7 bases at J, leaving 9 bases unmatched. CDR3 sequence: CSAPGQGAENSPLHF. Here the CDR3 DNA reads TGCAGCGCCCCTGGACAGGGGGCCGAGAATTCACCCCTCCACTTT.

This clonotype was counted ten times or more. V is TRBV12-3 or TRBV12-4 and J is TRBJ1-2, with D uncertain. With 4 bases removed from V and 4 bases from J, the gap between germline ends came to 13 bases. The CDR3 is 14 residues long. The CDR3 loop reads CASSSPNALYGYTF. Written as DNA, the CDR3 is TGTGCCAGCAGTTCCCCCAATGCCCTCTATGGCTACACCTTC.

A few counts support this clonotype. The J gene is TRBJ2-5, the V gene TRBV6-1; tentatively, D is TRBD2 (6 bases). The CDR3 is made up of 16 amino acids. Germline V gene data show CDR1 as MNHNS and CDR2 as SASEGT. Trimming left V 5 bases short and J 2 bases short, with 18 bases between. The CDR3 region is CASSPRMGGGQETQYF. CDR3 sequence (DNA): TGTGCCAGCAGTCCCCGTATGGGAGGAGGGCAAGAGACCCAGTACTTC.